These 14 T cell receptor beta chains originate from one sample sequenced in a study of blood T cell repertoires in COVID-19. Profiling relied on immunoSEQ multiplex PCR, and the TCRdb table lists in-frame clones only, not all of them. This sample carries some 160,000 clones, 86% of them seen once, and the ten largest clones take approximately 4%. Sequencing was carried out using peripheral blood. Receptor source: a woman aged 65 to 85 with acute or convalescent COVID-19.

The rearrangement joins TRBV5-1 to TRBJ1-6; tentative D call: TRBD1 (5 bases). The CDR3 loop spans 16 amino acids. CDR1 is SGHRS and CDR2 is YFSETQ in the germline V gene. V was pared by 4 bases and J by 6 bases, with 17 bases between. This chain's CDR3 is CASSPGDEGSNSPLHF. Written as DNA, the CDR3 is TGCGCCAGCAGCCCGGGGGACGAGGGCAGTAATTCACCCCTCCACTTT.

The V gene is TRBV19, the J gene TRBJ2-3; D possibly corresponds to TRBD2 (5 bases). Germline-derived CDR1 and CDR2 are LNHDA and SQIVND (reference sequence). The CDR3 has 13 residues. Deletions cut 8 bases from V and 3 bases from J, with 12 bases between. This CDR3 is CASEGLDTDTQYF. In DNA form, the CDR3 reads TGTGCCAGTGAGGGTCTCGATACAGATACGCAGTATTTT.

The V gene is TRBV6-5, the J gene TRBJ1-2, with 7 bases matching TRBD1. The CDR3 consists of 14 residues. Losses at the gene ends were 2 bases for V and 8 bases for J; bases not matched to a gene: 8. The germline gives CDR1 MNHEY, CDR2 SVGAGI. CDR3 bases: TGTGCCAGCAGTTACGGGACAGTCCCTCGAGGCTACACCTTC. This sequence encodes CASSYGTVPRGYTF.

A single count supports this clone. This sequence joins TRBV18 and TRBJ2-7; 7 bases agree with TRBD2. Germline lookup yields CDR1 KGHSH and CDR2 LQKENI. V lost 6 bases to trimming and J lost 6 bases; unmatched junction nucleotides: 8. The CDR3 loop spans 13 amino acids. The CDR3 DNA is TGTGCCAGCTCGAGTTCGGGAGGAGGCGAGCAGTACTTC. This sequence encodes CASSSSGGGEQYF. Based on the CDR3 plus reference TRBV18 and TRBJ2-7, the full variable domain is NAGVMQNPRHLVRRRGQEARLRCSPMKGHSHVYWYRQLPEEGLKFMVYLQKENIIDESGMPKERFSAEFPKEGPSILRIQQVVRGDSAAYFCASSSSGGGEQYFGPGTRLTVT.

The chain carries TRBV5-1 and TRBJ2-7; tentatively, D is TRBD1 (5 bases). The CDR3 extends over 15 amino acids. Germline CDR1 SGHRS, CDR2 YFSETQ. The V and J ends lost 3 bases and 3 bases respectively, with 16 bases between them. CDR3 coding DNA: TGCGCCAGCAGCTACACTTCAGGGCCCTTCTACGAGCAGTACTTC. This translates into CASSYTSGPFYEQYF.

This clone was picked up a small number of times. Its ends do not fully match the called genes, so a read error is possible. The rearrangement joins TRBV5-1 to TRBJ1-5; 9 nucleotides align to TRBD1. Per germline, CDR1 SGHRS and CDR2 YFSETQ. The CDR3 totals 13 residues. CDR3 sequence (DNA): TGCGCCAGCAGGTTGGACAGGGGTCAGCCCCAGCATTTT. Amino acid sequence: CASRLDRGQPQHF.

The table lists this clone with a count of one. The V gene is TRBV4-2, the J gene TRBJ2-3; D might be TRBD2 (6 bases). CDR1 LGHNA and CDR2 YNFKEQ come from the germline V gene. The CDR3 extends over 16 amino acids. The V and J ends lost 1 base and 6 bases respectively, with 17 bases between them. This CDR3 is CASSQGRAGTWDTQYF. The CDR3 coding sequence is TGTGCCAGCAGCCAAGGGAGGGCGGGGACGTGGGATACGCAGTATTTT.

The chain has TRBV6-4 and TRBJ2-1; the match to TRBD2 covers 9 bases. Trimming at V came to 3 bases and at J to 7 bases, leaving 4 bases not matched to a gene. The CDR3 extends over 14 amino acids. CDR1 MRHNA and CDR2 SNTAGT come from the germline V gene. The CDR3 is CASSERGGRNEQFF. The CDR3 coding sequence is TGTGCCAGCAGTGAGCGGGGGGGACGGAATGAGCAGTTCTTC.

This rearrangement joins TRBV4-3 to TRBJ1-2; a weak D match, TRBD1 (5 bases). CDR3 length: 16 amino acids. CDR1 and CDR2 (germline): LGHNA, YSLEER. The V end lost 1 base, the J end lost 2 bases, and 14 bases lay between the germline ends. For the CDR3, the DNA is TGCGCCAGCAGCCAAGGCAGGGATATCATGAACTATGGCTACACCTTC. The encoded protein is CASSQGRDIMNYGYTF.

The chain recombines TRBV6-5 with TRBJ1-1, with a weak D call TRBD1 (6 bases). The germline V gene encodes CDR1 MNHEY and CDR2 SVGAGI. The CDR3 extends over 14 amino acids. V lost 0 bases, J lost 8 bases, and 13 bases lay in between. CDR3 region: CASSYSHREGEAFF. In nucleotides, the CDR3 is TGTGCCAGCAGTTACTCTCACAGGGAAGGGGAAGCTTTCTTT.

V is TRBV15 and J is TRBJ2-5; 7 nucleotides agree with TRBD1. The germline V gene encodes CDR1 LNHNV and CDR2 YYDKDF (reference sequence). Trimming removed 3 bases from V and 9 bases from J; junction bases left unmatched: 4. The CDR3 has 12 residues. CDR3 sequence reads: CATSSVTGAQYF. The DNA for the CDR3 is TGTGCCACCAGCAGTGTTACAGGGGCCCAGTACTTC.

J is TRBJ2-1 and V is TRBV2; D call uncertain. Germline V CDR1 and CDR2: SNHLY, FYNNEI. CDR3 length: 13 residues. Trimming left V 4 bases short and J 3 bases short, with 7 bases between. The CDR3 sequence: CASSVSVYNEQFF. CDR3 sequence (DNA): TGTGCCAGCAGTGTTTCAGTCTACAATGAGCAGTTCTTC.

The chain couples TRBV5-4 to TRBJ2-5; weak D call: TRBD1 (6 bases). This CDR3 region has 14 residues. The germline gives CDR1 SGHNT, CDR2 YYREEE (reference sequence). Trimming stripped 4 bases from V and 3 bases from J, with 13 bases between. CDR3 sequence reads: CASSQGQGKETQYF. The CDR3 DNA reads as TGTGCCAGCAGCCAGGGGCAGGGGAAAGAGACCCAGTACTTC.

V is TRBV6-6 and J is TRBJ2-3; 14 bases fit TRBD2. CDR1 is MNHNY and CDR2 is SVGAGI in the germline V gene (reference sequence). The CDR3 extends over 16 amino acids. Trimming removed 6 bases from V and 6 bases from J; junction bases left unmatched: 8. CDR3 protein: CASSHGGLAGADTQYF. DNA of the CDR3: TGTGCCAGCAGCCACGGGGGACTAGCGGGAGCCGATACGCAGTATTTT.